A selection of T cell receptor beta chains follows, all from one sample in a study of T cells in pancreatic ductal adenocarcinoma. This table comes from immunoSEQ multiplex PCR, and its TCRdb copy is limited to in-frame clones, with some not included. The sample carries more than 8,500 clones, roughly 70% recorded once. Input material: pancreatic tumor tissue. These receptors originate from a human donor with pancreatic ductal adenocarcinoma. The CDR3 runs from the conserved cysteine through the conserved F or W. D genes are given only for firm matches. Clone size is shown for a subset of rows, as once, few, many or a class of expanded clone.

TRBD1	TRBV5-1	13	TRBJ2-5	few	CASGTGAQETQYF	TGCGCCAGCGGGACAGGGGCTCAAGAGACCCAGTACTTC
TRBD2	TRBV7-3	15	TRBJ2-1	once	CASSLSGGELNEQFF	TGTGCCAGCAGCTTAAGCGGGGGAGAGTTGAATGAGCAGTTCTTC
TRBD1	TRBV29-1	13	TRBJ1-1	NA	CSVAGTVNTEAFF	TGCAGCGTCGCCGGGACAGTGAACACTGAAGCTTTCTTT
TRBD2	TRBV11-2	16	TRBJ2-1	once	CASSLDLAGGPHEQFF	TGTGCCAGCAGCTTAGATCTAGCGGGGGGACCCCATGAGCAGTTCTTC
TRBD1	TRBV15	13	TRBJ2-2	once	CATNTGGSGELFF	TGTGCCACCAACACAGGGGGGAGCGGGGAGCTGTTTTTT
TRBD1	TRBV5-1	13	TRBJ1-5	NA	CASSPTGQTPQHF	TGCGCCAGCAGCCCAACGGGACAGACGCCCCAGCATTTT
NA	TRBV28	12	TRBJ2-7	NA	CASRSSSYEQYF	TGTGCCAGCAGGTCGAGCTCCTACGAGCAGTACTTC
NA	TRBV5-1	12	TRBJ2-5	NA	CASSLWSETQYF	TGCGCCAGCAGCTTGTGGTCAGAGACCCAGTACTTC
NA	TRBV19	13	TRBJ1-2	NA	CASTTGTSYGYTF	TGTGCCAGTACAACCGGGACAAGCTATGGCTACACCTTC
TRBD1	TRBV4-2	15	TRBJ1-1	few	CASSQRTGGNTEAFF	TGTGCCAGCAGCCAGAGGACAGGGGGGAACACTGAAGCTTTCTTT
NA	TRBV7-8	15	TRBJ1-2	few	CASSLGTVLNYGYTF	TGTGCCAGCAGCTTAGGGACAGTTCTAAACTATGGCTACACCTTC
NA	TRBV12-1	15	TRBJ2-1	NA	CASSSPSGRSNEQFF	TGTGCCAGCAGCTCCCCTAGCGGGAGAAGCAATGAGCAGTTCTTC
NA	TRBV7-9	13	TRBJ1-3	NA	CASSLEQRNTIYF	TGTGCCAGCAGCTTAGAACAGCGAAACACCATATATTTT
NA	TRBV29-1	13	TRBJ1-5	NA	CSVAAGNDQPQHF	TGCAGCGTTGCGGCAGGGAACGATCAGCCCCAGCATTTT
NA	TRBV5-1	16	TRBJ1-1	NA	CASSLDLTVTNTEAFF	TGCGCCAGCAGCTTGGACCTGACAGTTACGAACACTGAAGCTTTCTTT
NA	TRBV7-9	13	TRBJ2-1	NA	CASSRLDTNEQFF	TGTGCCAGCAGCCGATTGGACACCAATGAGCAGTTCTTC
NA	TRBV2	15	TRBJ1-1	NA	CASSRDLPVNTEAFF	TGTGCCAGCAGCCGGGACCTGCCGGTGAACACTGAAGCTTTCTTT
NA	TRBV11-1	12	TRBJ2-7	few	CASSLHVYEQYF	TGTGCCAGCAGCCTACATGTCTACGAGCAGTACTTC
NA	TRBV5-1	14	TRBJ1-5	NA	CASSLTGLDQPQHF	TGCGCCAGCAGCTTGACAGGGTTGGATCAGCCCCAGCATTTT
NA	TRBV4-2	16	TRBJ2-7	NA	CASSQDRGRLSYEQYF	TGTGCCAGCAGCCAAGATCGAGGGCGGCTCTCCTACGAGCAGTACTTC
NA	TRBV6-5	14	TRBJ1-2	NA	CASSYNGDTYGYTF	TGTGCCAGCAGTTACAACGGGGATACCTATGGCTACACCTTC
TRBD2	TRBV10-3	13	TRBJ2-7	NA	CAINGGRRDEQYF	TGTGCCATCAATGGCGGGAGAAGGGACGAGCAGTACTTC
TRBD2	TRBV5-4	15	TRBJ2-1	once	CASSFRLAEGNEQFF	TGTGCCAGCAGCTTTAGACTAGCGGAAGGGAATGAGCAGTTCTTC
NA	TRBV28	14	TRBJ2-7	NA	CASIGQMNSYEQYF	TGTGCCAGCATTGGACAGATGAACTCCTACGAGCAGTACTTC
TRBD2	TRBV18	20	TRBJ2-7	NA	CASSLRTNPGLAGRSHEQYF	TGTGCCAGCTCCCTCAGGACAAATCCGGGACTAGCGGGAAGATCCCACGAGCAGTACTTC
NA	TRBV5-1	16	TRBJ2-5	NA	CASSEISWAKKETQYF	TGCGCCAGCAGCGAGATAAGCTGGGCTAAAAAAGAGACCCAGTACTTC
NA	TRBV4-2	16	TRBJ2-7	few	CASSQEARQITYEQYF	TGTGCCAGCAGCCAAGAAGCGAGACAGATAACCTACGAGCAGTACTTC
NA	TRBV7-9	13	TRBJ1-2	NA	CASSNWEGYGYTF	TGTGCCAGCAGCAATTGGGAAGGCTATGGCTACACCTTC
NA	TRBV11-2	15	TRBJ1-5	NA	CASSLNDGGRQPQHF	TGTGCCAGCAGCTTAAACGACGGGGGCCGACAGCCCCAGCATTTT
NA	TRBV6-1	15	TRBJ1-4	NA	CASGRKWQGNEKLFF	TGTGCCAGCGGGAGGAAGTGGCAGGGTAATGAAAAACTGTTTTTT
TRBD1	TRBV7-3	15	TRBJ2-2	medium-sized	CASSLDRDNTGELFF	TGTGCCAGCAGCTTGGACAGGGACAACACCGGGGAGCTGTTTTTT
NA	TRBV29-1	13	TRBJ2-1	once	CSVGGTYSSEQFF	TGCAGCGTAGGCGGGACCTATTCAAGTGAGCAGTTCTTC
NA	TRBV5-1	16	TRBJ1-4	NA	CASSLQPQSTNEKLFF	TGCGCCAGCAGCTTACAGCCACAATCAACTAATGAAAAACTGTTTTTT
NA	TRBV18	16	TRBJ2-6	NA	CASSPTLASGANVLTF	TGTGCCAGCTCACCAACTCTAGCCTCTGGGGCCAACGTCCTGACTTTC
NA	TRBV7-9	13	TRBJ1-1	NA	CASSPRRGTEAFF	TGTGCCAGCAGCCCCCGACGGGGAACTGAAGCTTTCTTT
NA	TRBV27	13	TRBJ2-5	once	CASSIAMGETQYF	TGTGCCAGCAGCATTGCGATGGGGGAGACCCAGTACTTC
NA	TRBV5-1	13	TRBJ1-1	NA	CASSPSPSNEAFF	TGCGCCAGCAGCCCCTCCCCGAGCAATGAAGCTTTCTTT
NA	TRBV27	13	TRBJ1-1	NA	CASSLTRGSEAFF	TGTGCCAGCAGTTTGACCCGAGGGTCTGAAGCTTTCTTT
NA	TRBV5-1	17	TRBJ1-2	NA	CASSPSRDKVFNYGYTF	TGCGCCAGCAGCCCGTCCCGGGACAAGGTATTTAACTATGGCTACACCTTC
NA	TRBV7-9	15	TRBJ1-1	NA	CASSLGGRLVSEAFF	TGTGCCAGCAGCTTAGGGGGCAGGCTGGTATCTGAAGCTTTCTTT
NA	TRBV19	13	TRBJ2-7	NA	CASSIGSFYEQYF	TGTGCCAGTAGTATAGGATCCTTCTACGAGCAGTACTTC
TRBD1	TRBV6-4	14	TRBJ2-1	few	CASSDSPGGYEQFF	TGTGCCAGCAGTGACTCTCCAGGGGGATACGAGCAGTTCTTC
NA	TRBV4-3	14	TRBJ2-7	NA	CASSQGITSYEQYF	TGCGCCAGCAGCCAAGGGATCACCTCCTACGAGCAGTACTTC
NA	TRBV6-5	15	TRBJ1-2	NA	CASSYSSPTEGGYTF	TGTGCCAGCAGTTACTCGTCCCCTACCGAGGGTGGCTACACCTTC
TRBD2	TRBV5-4	17	TRBJ2-1	NA	CASSLPSGRGAYNEQFF	TGTGCCAGCAGCTTGCCTAGCGGGAGGGGTGCCTACAATGAGCAGTTCTTC
NA	TRBV5-4	16	TRBJ1-3	few	CASSWGQGQSGNTIYF	TGTGCCAGCAGCTGGGGGCAGGGCCAGTCTGGAAACACCATATATTTT
TRBD1	TRBV4-1	18	TRBJ1-6	NA	CASSQVEIGQGSNSPLHF	TGCGCCAGCAGCCAAGTAGAGATAGGACAGGGTTCAAATTCACCCCTCCACTTT
TRBD2	TRBV2	16	TRBJ2-5	NA	CASSETSGGDQETQYF	TGTGCCAGCAGTGAAACTAGCGGGGGGGACCAAGAGACCCAGTACTTC
TRBD2	TRBV7-8	13	TRBJ2-7	once	CASSLGRGHEQYF	TGTGCCAGCAGCCTGGGGAGGGGCCACGAGCAGTACTTC
TRBD2	TRBV10-1	15	TRBJ2-3	NA	CASSVETSGTDTQYF	TGCGCCAGCAGTGTCGAGACTAGCGGGACAGATACGCAGTATTTT
NA	TRBV5-1	14	TRBJ1-3	NA	CASSLDQSGNTIYF	TGCGCCAGCAGCTTGGATCAAAGTGGAAACACCATATATTTT
TRBD1	TRBV6-1	18	TRBJ2-6	once	CASSVAGTGGGGANVLTF	TGTGCCAGCAGTGTCGCCGGGACAGGGGGGGGTGGGGCCAACGTCCTGACTTTC